These T cell receptor beta chains were read from a single sample in a study of T cell responses to AZD1222 COVID-19 vaccine. Method: immunoSEQ multiplex PCR; TCRdb's copy keeps in-frame clones and lacks some. Of approximately 210,000 clones in the sample, approximately 94% were seen once. The sequenced sample was peripheral blood, obtained 28 days after the second dose of the MenACWY control vaccine. Receptors originate from an adult who received the MenACWY meningococcal vaccine as a control. The CDR3 runs from the conserved cysteine through the conserved F or W. D genes are given only for firm matches. Expanded clones are given a class, and other clones once, few, many or no size at all.

length | J | D | V | size | CDR3 | DNA
18 | TRBJ2-3 | TRBD2 | TRBV5-1 | - | CASSLDNLPGRTTDTQYF | TGCGCCAGCAGCTTGGATAATCTTCCCGGGAGGACCACAGATACGCAGTATTTT
14 | TRBJ1-4 | - | TRBV2 | - | CASRPSATNEKLFF | TGTGCCAGCAGGCCCTCTGCAACTAATGAAAAACTGTTTTTT
16 | TRBJ2-1 | TRBD2 | TRBV5-6 | - | CASSFRLLAGVDEQFF | TGTGCCAGCAGCTTCCGCCTACTAGCGGGGGTGGATGAGCAGTTCTTC
14 | TRBJ2-7 | - | TRBV27 | - | CASSLSGRGYEQYF | TGTGCCAGCAGTTTATCTGGTCGGGGCTACGAGCAGTACTTC
14 | TRBJ2-7 | - | TRBV4-2 | - | CASSHPDISYEQYF | TGTGCCAGCAGCCACCCGGACATCTCCTACGAGCAGTACTTC
13 | TRBJ2-7 | TRBD1 | TRBV5-6 | - | CASSSGQGGEQYF | TGTGCCAGCAGCTCGGGACAGGGCGGTGAGCAGTACTTC
16 | TRBJ2-7 | TRBD2 | TRBV7-7 | - | CASSLGGRVVAYEQYF | TGTGCCAGCAGCTTAGGCGGGAGGGTCGTTGCCTACGAGCAGTACTTC
15 | TRBJ2-5 | TRBD2 | TRBV18 | - | CASSPMAGGQETQYF | TGTGCCAGCTCACCAATGGCGGGAGGGCAAGAGACCCAGTACTTC
17 | TRBJ2-7 | TRBD2 | TRBV28 | - | CATRGTSGGAGTYEQYF | TGTGCCACCAGGGGGACTAGCGGGGGGGCTGGAACCTACGAGCAGTACTTC
14 | TRBJ2-7 | - | TRBV28 | - | CASTTGRSSYEQYF | TGTGCCAGCACTACCGGGCGCTCCTCCTACGAGCAGTACTTC
16 | TRBJ2-1 | TRBD2 | TRBV7-2 | - | CASSLTGLSSYNEQFF | TGTGCCAGCAGCCTGACGGGACTAAGCTCCTACAATGAGCAGTTCTTC
15 | TRBJ2-7 | - | TRBV6-1 | once | CASSEAPGEQYEQYF | TGTGCCAGCAGTGAAGCCCCGGGAGAGCAGTACGAGCAGTACTTC
13 | TRBJ2-7 | - | TRBV7-2 | - | CASSLGGLYEQYF | TGTGCCAGCAGCTTAGGGGGACTCTACGAGCAGTACTTC
14 | TRBJ2-5 | TRBD1 | TRBV25-1 | once | CASSEGTVQETQYF | TGTGCCAGCAGTGAGGGGACAGTTCAAGAGACCCAGTACTTC
13 | TRBJ2-7 | - | TRBV9 | - | CASSVEGNHEQYF | TGTGCCAGCAGCGTAGAGGGGAACCACGAGCAGTACTTC
16 | TRBJ2-7 | TRBD1 | TRBV7-2 | - | CASSLASAGGAYEQYF | TGTGCCAGCAGCTTAGCGTCGGCAGGGGGCGCCTACGAGCAGTACTTC
17 | TRBJ2-7 | TRBD2 | TRBV7-8 | - | CASSLVRLAGDSYEQYF | TGTGCCAGCAGCTTAGTAAGACTAGCGGGGGACTCCTACGAGCAGTACTTC
14 | TRBJ2-7 | - | TRBV4-1 | - | CASSQDRDTYEQYF | TGCGCCAGCAGCCAAGACAGGGACACCTACGAGCAGTACTTC
14 | TRBJ1-2 | TRBD1 | TRBV28 | - | CASSSAGTGAGYTF | TGTGCCAGCAGTTCCGCTGGGACAGGGGCTGGCTACACCTTC
15 | TRBJ1-2 | TRBD1 | TRBV25-1 | - | CASTPTGGGFYGYTF | TGTGCCAGCACTCCAACAGGGGGCGGCTTCTATGGCTACACCTTC
14 | TRBJ2-1 | - | TRBV5-1 | - | CASSLAGRRSEQFF | TGCGCCAGCAGCTTGGCGGGGAGACGGAGTGAGCAGTTCTTC
13 | TRBJ1-1 | - | TRBV6-5 | - | CASSYMPNTEAFF | TGTGCCAGCAGTTATATGCCGAACACTGAAGCTTTCTTT
12 | TRBJ1-4 | - | TRBV28 | - | CASSLDWGKLFF | TGTGCCAGCAGTTTAGATTGGGGAAAACTGTTTTTT